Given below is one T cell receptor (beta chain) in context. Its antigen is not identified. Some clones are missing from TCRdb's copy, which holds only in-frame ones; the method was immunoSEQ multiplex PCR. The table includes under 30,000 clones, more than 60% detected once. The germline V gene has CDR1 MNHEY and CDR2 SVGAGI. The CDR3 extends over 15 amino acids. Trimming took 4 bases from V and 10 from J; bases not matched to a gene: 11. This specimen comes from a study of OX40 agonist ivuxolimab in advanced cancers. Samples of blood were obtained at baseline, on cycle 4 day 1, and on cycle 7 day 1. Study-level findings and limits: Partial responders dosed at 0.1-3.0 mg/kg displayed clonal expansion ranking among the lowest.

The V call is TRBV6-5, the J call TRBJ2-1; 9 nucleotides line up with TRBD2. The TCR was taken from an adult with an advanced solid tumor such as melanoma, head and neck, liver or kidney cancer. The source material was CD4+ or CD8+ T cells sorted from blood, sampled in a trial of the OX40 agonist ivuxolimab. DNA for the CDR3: TGTGCCAGCAGTTTTAGCGGGGGCCCGCTAGGGGAGCAGTTCTTC. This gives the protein CASSFSGGPLGEQFF.